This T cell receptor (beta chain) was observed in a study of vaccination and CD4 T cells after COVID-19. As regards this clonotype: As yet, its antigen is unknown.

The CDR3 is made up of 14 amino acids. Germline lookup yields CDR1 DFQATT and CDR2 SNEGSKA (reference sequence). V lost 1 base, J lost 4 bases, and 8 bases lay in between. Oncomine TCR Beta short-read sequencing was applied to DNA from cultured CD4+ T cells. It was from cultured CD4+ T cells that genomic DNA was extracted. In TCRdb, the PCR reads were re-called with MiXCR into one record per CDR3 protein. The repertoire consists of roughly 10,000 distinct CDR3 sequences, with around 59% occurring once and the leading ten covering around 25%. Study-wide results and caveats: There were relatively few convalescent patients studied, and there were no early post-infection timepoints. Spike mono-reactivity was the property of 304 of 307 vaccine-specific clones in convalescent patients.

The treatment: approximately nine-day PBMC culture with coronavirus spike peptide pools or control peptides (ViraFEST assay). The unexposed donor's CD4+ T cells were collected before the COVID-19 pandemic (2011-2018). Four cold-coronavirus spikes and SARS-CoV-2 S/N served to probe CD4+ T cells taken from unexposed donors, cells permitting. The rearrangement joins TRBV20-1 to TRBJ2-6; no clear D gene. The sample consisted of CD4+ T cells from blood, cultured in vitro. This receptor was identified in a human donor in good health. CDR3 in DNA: TGCAGTGCTAGAGGAGAGCAGGGGGCCAACGTCCTGACTTTC. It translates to CSARGEQGANVLTF.